These 31 T cell receptor beta chains share one sample of origin, sequenced in a study of T cells in Graves' hyperthyroidism and ophthalmopathy. The source material, RNA transcripts, was used to amplify TCR beta CDR3 regions. An initial round of RT-PCR targeting the TCR CDR3 relied on the HTBI primer set. Using its own MiXCR run on the multiplex PCR reads, TCRdb lists one record per CDR3 protein. The sample includes hundreds of thousands of distinct CDR3 sequences, roughly 40% of them seen just once. The source material was blood. Source of these receptors: a man in his late teens or twenties with Graves' hyperthyroidism.

The genes are TRBV7-9 and TRBJ2-7; D gene uncertain. Germline V gene lookup returns CDR1 SEHNR and CDR2 FQNEAQ (reference sequence). The CDR3 sequence is 13 residues long. V lost 2 bases and J 4 bases, leaving 9 bases between the germline ends. CDR3 DNA: TGTGCCAGCAGCTTAACCGACGGATACGAGCAGTACTTC. This translates into CASSLTDGYEQYF.

This clonotype appeared a single time. The CDR3 protein is CATSVKGTGNEQYF. In DNA form, the CDR3 reads TGTGCCACCAGCGTTAAGGGGACAGGGAACGAGCAGTACTTC. The chain uses TRBV24-1 and TRBJ2-7; 9 bases are shared with TRBD1. V gave up 7 bases and J gave up 5 bases; unmatched junction bases: 8. Germline V CDR1 and CDR2: KGHDR, SFDVKD. The CDR3 is 14 residues long.

This sequence joins TRBV4-1 and TRBJ2-7; the D gene could be TRBD1 or TRBD2 (5 bases each). Germline CDR1 is MGHRA and CDR2 is YSYEKL. This CDR3 is 13 amino acids long. The V gene lost 3 bases and the J gene lost 6 bases, with 12 bases spanning the gap. Here the CDR3 DNA reads TGCGCCAGCAGCCAGTTGATTGGGGGCGAGCAGTACTTC. Its translation: CASSQLIGGEQYF.

The chain has TRBV29-1 and TRBJ2-5; perhaps TRBD1 as D (5 bases). Germline-derived CDR1 and CDR2 are SQVTM and ANQGSEA. Trimming shortened V by 7 bases and J by 7 bases, and 19 bases separated the two germline ends. CDR3 length: 13 amino acids. CDR3 in amino acids: CSATSGAYRTQYF. As DNA, the CDR3 is TGCAGCGCCACGTCTGGGGCTTACCGGACCCAGTACTTC.

There are many counts of this clonotype. The chain employs TRBV7-9 and TRBJ2-7; 9 nucleotides match TRBD1. Per the germline V gene, CDR1 is SEHNR and CDR2 is FQNEAQ (reference sequence). After removal of 7 bases from V and 1 base from J, the junction contained 2 bases not matched to a gene. The CDR3 length is 13 residues. The CDR3 sequence is CASIGTGSYEQYF. In DNA form, the CDR3 reads TGTGCCAGCATCGGGACAGGGTCCTACGAGCAGTACTTC.

CDR3 loop: CASSYQGQLAFF. Written as DNA, the CDR3 is TGTGCCAGCAGTTACCAGGGACAGCTCGCTTTCTTT. The rearrangement links TRBV6-5 to TRBJ1-1; the match to TRBD1 covers 7 bases. CDR1 MNHEY and CDR2 SVGAGI come from the germline V gene. This CDR3 comprises 12 residues. With 2 bases clipped from V and 11 bases from J, the junction kept 5 bases outside the gene matches.

For this clonotype: The CDR3 end shows no conserved phenylalanine or tryptophan, and so a read error is likely. The rearrangement uses TRBV11-2 and TRBJ1-2; 7 bases line up with TRBD1. The CDR3 has 15 residues. V was clipped by 6 bases and J by 3 bases; unmatched bases: 10. Germline loops: CDR1 SGHAT, CDR2 FQNNGV. The CDR3, as DNA: TGTGCCAGCAGGAAGTCGACAGGGAAAGACTATGGCTACACCTCC. Translation gives CASRKSTGKDYGYTS.

V usage is TRBV12-3 or TRBV12-4 and J usage is TRBJ1-1; D gene unclear. V gave up 8 bases and J gave up 0 bases, with 13 bases separating them. This CDR3 contains 14 residues. The CDR3 bases are TGTGCCAGCTGTAACCCAGAATTGAACACTGAAGCTTTCTTT. Its protein is CASCNPELNTEAFF.

The V and J genes are TRBV29-1 and TRBJ2-3; the D gene is possibly TRBD2 (6 bases). Germline V gene sequence: CDR1 SQVTM, CDR2 ANQGSEA. Trimming pared 7 bases from V and 3 bases from J, leaving 20 bases between. This CDR3 spans 15 amino acids. In DNA form, the CDR3 reads TGCAGCGGAGTTTTGGGGCGGGGTTCGACAGATACGCAGTATTTT. Amino acid sequence: CSGVLGRGSTDTQYF.

This clonotype has only a few counts. V and J are TRBV7-9 and TRBJ2-6; D is uncertain. Germline assignment: CDR1 SEHNR and CDR2 FQNEAQ (reference sequence). Trimming removed 5 bases at V and 0 bases at J, with 14 bases between. The CDR3 runs 17 residues. CDR3 region: CASSQDGPLSGANVLTF. CDR3 in DNA: TGTGCCAGCAGCCAAGATGGGCCGCTCTCTGGGGCCAACGTCCTGACTTTC.

As DNA, the CDR3 is TGTGCCCAAACCGGGACAGGGAGGGATCAAGAGACCCAGTACTTC. Translating gives CAQTGTGRDQETQYF. The chain recombines TRBV10-3 with TRBJ2-5; 9 positions match TRBD1. The J segment lost 2 bases and the V segment lost 11 bases, leaving 12 bases of the junction unmatched. The V gene's germline CDR1 is ENHRY and CDR2 SYGVKD. There are 15 residues in the CDR3.

This chain connects TRBV29-1 to TRBJ1-2; TRBD1 agrees at 9 bases. Per germline, CDR1 SQVTM and CDR2 ANQGSEA. The CDR3 runs to 10 residues. Trimming at V came to 5 bases and at J to 13 bases, leaving 5 bases not matched to a gene. The chain's CDR3 is CSVFGDRATF. Here the CDR3 DNA reads TGCAGCGTTTTCGGGGACAGGGCCACCTTC. The whole variable domain, remainder taken from reference TRBV29-1 and TRBJ1-2, is SAVISQKPSRDICQRGTSLTIQCQVDSQVTMMFWYRQQPGQSLTLIATANQGSEATYESGFVIDKFPISRPNLTFSTLTVSNMSPEDSSIYLCSVFGDRATFGSGTRLTVV.

This clonotype turned up a few times. J is TRBJ2-2 and V is TRBV15, with D unresolved. V was clipped by 1 base and J by 4 bases, with 16 bases between them. Germline V lookup: CDR1 LNHNV, CDR2 YYDKDF (reference sequence). This CDR3 spans 17 amino acids. This CDR3 reads CATSRVGQVPGTGELFF. The CDR3 DNA reads as TGTGCCACCAGCAGAGTAGGGCAGGTGCCGGGCACCGGGGAGCTGTTTTTT.

This clonotype was seen repeatedly, ten times or more. V is TRBV7-9 and J is TRBJ2-7, with D uncertain. Germline CDR1 is SEHNR and CDR2 is FQNEAQ (reference sequence). V was pared by 2 bases and J by 3 bases, with 8 bases between. This CDR3 contains 13 residues. CDR3 region: CASSLSADYEQYF. Here the CDR3 DNA reads TGTGCCAGCAGCTTATCAGCCGACTACGAGCAGTACTTC. Combining the CDR3 with reference TRBV7-9 and TRBJ2-7 gives the whole variable domain DTGVSQNPRHKITKRGQNVTFRCDPISEHNRLYWYRQTLGQGPEFLTYFQNEAQLEKSRLLSDRFSAERPKGSFSTLEIQRTEQGDSAMYLCASSLSADYEQYFGPGTRLTVT.

There are a few counts of this clonotype. This chain joins TRBV9 and TRBJ2-2; unclear D gene. Looked up from germline, CDR1 is SGDLS and CDR2 is YYNGEE. The CDR3 totals 14 residues. The germline V and J ends were trimmed by 4 bases and 3 bases, with 10 bases remaining between them. Written as DNA, the CDR3 is TGTGCCAGCAGCCCTGGGCCCCACACCGGGGAGCTGTTTTTT. As protein: CASSPGPHTGELFF.

The chain recombines TRBV4-1 with TRBJ1-1; D is perhaps TRBD1 (5 bases). Germline V gene data show CDR1 as MGHRA and CDR2 as YSYEKL. Trimming stripped 0 bases from V and 1 base from J, with 12 bases between. The CDR3 extends over 16 amino acids. This CDR3 is CASSQDRDLWNTEAFF. The DNA of the CDR3 is TGCGCCAGCAGCCAAGACAGGGACCTTTGGAACACTGAAGCTTTCTTT.

The chain carries TRBV20-1 and TRBJ1-4; a possible D gene is TRBD1 (5 bases). CDR1 and CDR2 from the germline V gene are DFQATT and SNEGSKA (reference sequence). V dropped 6 bases and J dropped 8 bases, with 19 bases sitting between them. This CDR3 is 14 amino acids long. CDR3 nucleotide sequence: TGCAGTGCCTGGGACGGCGGGGGAGAGGAAAAACTGTTTTTT. As protein: CSAWDGGGEEKLFF.

This clonotype has a handful of counts. The chain has TRBV9 and TRBJ1-5; 10 bases are a match to TRBD1. The CDR3 is made up of 15 amino acids. The V gene's germline CDR1 is SGDLS and CDR2 YYNGEE. The trim removed 4 bases at V and 4 bases at J, leaving 5 bases unmatched. Here the CDR3 reads CASSRGTGENQPQHF. In DNA, the CDR3 is TGTGCCAGCAGCAGAGGGACAGGGGAGAATCAGCCCCAGCATTTT. The variable domain in full, completed from reference TRBV9 and TRBJ1-5, reads DSGVTQTPKHLITATGQRVTLRCSPRSGDLSVYWYQQSLDQGLQFLIQYYNGEERAKGNILERFSAQQFPDLHSELNLSSLELGDSALYFCASSRGTGENQPQHFGDGTRLSIL.

This chain uses TRBV9 with TRBJ1-1, with TRBD1 matching 9 bases. Germline V CDR1 and CDR2: SGDLS, YYNGEE. V shed 0 bases, J shed 1 base, and the junction held 4 bases outside the gene matches. The CDR3 extends over 16 amino acids. The CDR3 is CASSVGGTGSNTEAFF. The CDR3 bases are TGTGCCAGCAGCGTAGGAGGGACAGGGTCGAACACTGAAGCTTTCTTT.

This rearrangement joins TRBV29-1 to TRBJ1-4; 7 nucleotides line up with TRBD1. Per the germline V gene, CDR1 is SQVTM and CDR2 is ANQGSEA. The CDR3 runs to 15 residues. With 6 bases clipped from V and 0 bases from J, the junction kept 7 bases outside the gene matches. The CDR3 nucleotides are TGCAGCGTAGGGGGCGGGGGTGCAACTAATGAAAAACTGTTTTTT. Translated, it gives CSVGGGGATNEKLFF.

This clonotype was found many times. The CDR3 DNA is TGTGCCAGCAGCACTCACAGCCTCTCTAACTATGGCTACACCTTC. Translating gives CASSTHSLSNYGYTF. The V and J genes are TRBV7-9 and TRBJ1-2; D is unresolved. Germline assignment: CDR1 SEHNR and CDR2 FQNEAQ (reference sequence). The CDR3 length is 15 residues. V lost 5 bases and J 0 bases, leaving 13 bases between the germline ends.

The CDR3 nucleotides are TGTGCCAGCAGTTCGTCCAGACGGAGGGGGCCTGGGGCCAACGTCCTGACTTTC. Translated: CASSSSRRRGPGANVLTF. The chain uses TRBV6-5 and TRBJ2-6; D might be TRBD1 (7 bases). V was shortened by 4 bases and J by 2 bases, with 18 bases between the two germline ends. The germline CDR1 and CDR2 sequences are MNHEY and SVGAGI. The CDR3 has 18 amino acids.

V usage is TRBV29-1 and J usage is TRBJ1-4; D gene unclear. V was pared by 3 bases and J by 0 bases, with 5 bases between. This CDR3 spans 13 amino acids. Germline values: CDR1 SQVTM, CDR2 ANQGSEA. The chain's CDR3 is CSVEIATNEKLFF. The DNA of the CDR3 is TGCAGCGTTGAGATTGCAACTAATGAAAAACTGTTTTTT.

The V call is TRBV29-1, the J call TRBJ2-5; D is ambiguous. This CDR3 is 10 amino acids long. With 7 bases removed from V and 2 bases from J, the gap between germline ends came to 5 bases. Germline CDR1 is SQVTM and CDR2 is ANQGSEA. The CDR3 DNA reads TGCAGCGGGAAACAAGAGACCCAGTACTTC. It translates to CSGKQETQYF.

This clonotype was seen ten or more times. The chain links TRBV29-1 to TRBJ2-7; D is possibly TRBD2 (6 bases). Germline CDR1 and CDR2: SQVTM and ANQGSEA. Trimming took off 4 bases at V and 0 bases at J, with 16 bases between the two ends. The CDR3 has 15 residues. The CDR3 bases are TGCAGCGTTGTTTTTCGCGGGAAGAGCTCCTACGAGCAGTACTTC. Residues: CSVVFRGKSSYEQYF.

This clonotype has just one count. A much larger clone differs from this one at a single base, so this may be a read error. The chain combines TRBV20-1 with TRBJ1-1; D remains ambiguous. This CDR3 contains 8 residues. CDR1 is DFQATT and CDR2 is SNEGSKA in the germline V gene (reference sequence). The CDR3 DNA is TGCAGTGCTAGAGAAGCTTCCTTT. This codes for CSAREASF.

V and J are TRBV5-1 and TRBJ2-5, with D tentatively TRBD1 or TRBD2 (5 bases each). The CDR3 sequence is 14 residues long. V shed 4 bases and J shed 3 bases, with 13 bases lying between them. The germline gives CDR1 SGHRS, CDR2 YFSETQ. The CDR3 is CASSPEAGKETQYF. The CDR3 DNA sequence: TGCGCCAGCAGCCCGGAGGCAGGGAAAGAGACCCAGTACTTC.

The DNA of the CDR3 is TGTGCCAGCAGCTTAGGGATCGGGACCCCTTACTTC. Encoded protein: CASSLGIGTPYF. The chain combines TRBV7-2 with TRBJ2-5, with D perhaps TRBD1 or TRBD2 (5 bases each). The CDR3 is 12 amino acids. Germline V gene lookup returns CDR1 SGHTA and CDR2 FQGNSA. Between the trimmed V and J ends, which lost 1 base and 14 bases, there was a span of 14 bases.

The rearrangement uses TRBV5-8 and TRBJ1-2; TRBD1 aligns across 7 bases. CDR1 is SGHTS and CDR2 is YDEGEE in the germline V gene. The V gene end was trimmed by 6 bases and the J gene end by 4 bases; junction bases not matched to a gene: 6. This CDR3 contains 13 residues. The CDR3 DNA sequence: TGTGCCAGCACCCCCAGGGGGACCTATGGCTACACCTTC. Translation gives CASTPRGTYGYTF.

This clonotype has ten or more counts. V and J are TRBV25-1 and TRBJ1-1; unclear D gene. The CDR3 contains 13 residues. V was trimmed by 0 bases and J by 4 bases, leaving 6 bases between them. Germline CDR1 and CDR2: MGHDK and SYGVNS. The CDR3 sequence is CASSEYSTTEAFF. The DNA of the CDR3 is TGTGCCAGCAGTGAATATAGTACCACTGAAGCTTTCTTT.

CDR3 coding DNA: TGTGCCAGCAGTTGGGGGACAGGGGCTTGGGAGCAGTACTTC. Residues: CASSWGTGAWEQYF. This chain connects TRBV25-1 to TRBJ2-7; 10 bases match TRBD1. CDR1 is MGHDK, CDR2 SYGVNS, per germline. The CDR3 length is 14 residues. Trimming at V came to 5 bases and at J to 7 bases, leaving 8 bases not matched to a gene.